This TCR beta chain was captured in a study of early T cells in non-severe SARS-CoV-2 infection. Study information: Investigators sequenced bulk RNA drawn from unsorted whole blood, and chains remained unpaired.

Germline assignment: CDR1 SGDLS and CDR2 YYNGEE. With 4 bases removed from V and 6 bases from J, the gap between germline ends came to 13 bases. CDR3 length: 14 amino acids. This clonotype was seen repeatedly, ten times or more. Its antigen is as yet unknown. The library protocol tagged individual cDNA molecules with unique molecular identifiers. TCRdb used MiXCR to reprocess the 5' RACE reads, holding one entry per CDR3 protein. This repertoire shows 25,000 to 35,000 distinct CDR3 sequences, approximately 5.2% found once; its top ten account for approximately 3.5%. Study-wide points: Private and CD4 specificities were missed by VDJdb matching, which favored anti-spike CD8 responses.

The specimen was whole blood. The chain combines TRBV9 with TRBJ2-2; a possible D gene is TRBD2 (6 bases). This receptor was taken from an adult who was a healthcare worker with PCR-confirmed SARS-CoV-2 infection or an uninfected control (not recorded which). The CDR3 reads CASSTTGLAGELFF. CDR3 nucleotides: TGTGCCAGCAGCACCACGGGACTTGCCGGGGAGCTGTTTTTT.